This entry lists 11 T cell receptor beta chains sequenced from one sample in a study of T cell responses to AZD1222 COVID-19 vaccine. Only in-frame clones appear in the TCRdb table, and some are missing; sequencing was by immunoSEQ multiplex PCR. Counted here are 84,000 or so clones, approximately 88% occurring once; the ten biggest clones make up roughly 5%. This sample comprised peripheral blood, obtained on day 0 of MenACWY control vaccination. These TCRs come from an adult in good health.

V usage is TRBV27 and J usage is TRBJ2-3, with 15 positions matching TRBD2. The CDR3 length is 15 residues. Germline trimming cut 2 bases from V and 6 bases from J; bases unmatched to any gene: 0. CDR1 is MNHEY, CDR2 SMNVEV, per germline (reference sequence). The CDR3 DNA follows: TGTGCCAGCAGTTTAGGGACTAGCGGGGGGGATACGCAGTATTTT. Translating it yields CASSLGTSGGDTQYF.

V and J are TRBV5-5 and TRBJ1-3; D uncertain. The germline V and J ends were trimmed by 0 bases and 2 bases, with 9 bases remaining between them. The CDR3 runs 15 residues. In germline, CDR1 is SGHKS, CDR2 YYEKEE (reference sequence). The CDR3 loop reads CASSLVGNPGNTIYF. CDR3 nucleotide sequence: TGTGCCAGCAGCTTGGTTGGGAACCCTGGAAACACCATATATTTT.

The CDR3 sequence is CASSLGQGFTEAFF. Written as DNA, the CDR3 is TGTGCCAGCAGCTTGGGACAGGGGTTCACTGAAGCTTTCTTT. This chain connects TRBV11-2 to TRBJ1-1, with TRBD1 identical over 10 bases. Germline-derived CDR1 and CDR2 are SGHAT and FQNNGV. Losses at the gene ends were 3 bases for V and 4 bases for J; bases not matched to a gene: 2. The CDR3 covers 14 residues.

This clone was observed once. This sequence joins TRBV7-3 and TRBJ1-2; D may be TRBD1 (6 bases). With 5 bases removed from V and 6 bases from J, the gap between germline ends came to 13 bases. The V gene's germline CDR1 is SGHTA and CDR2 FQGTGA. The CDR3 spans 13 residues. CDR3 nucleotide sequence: TGTGCCAGCAGCCTCTCACAGGGTAATGGCTACACCTTC. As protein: CASSLSQGNGYTF. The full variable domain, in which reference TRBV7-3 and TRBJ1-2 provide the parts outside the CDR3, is GAGVSQTPSNKVTEKGKYVELRCDPISGHTALYWYRQSLGQGPEFLIYFQGTGAADDSGLPNDRFFAVRPEGSVSTLKIQRTERGDSAVYLCASSLSQGNGYTFGSGTRLTVV.

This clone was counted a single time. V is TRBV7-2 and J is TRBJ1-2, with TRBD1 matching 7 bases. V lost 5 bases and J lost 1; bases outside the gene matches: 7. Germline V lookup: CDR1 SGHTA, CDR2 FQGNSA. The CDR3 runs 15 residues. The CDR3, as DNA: TGTGCCAGCAGCCCATACAGGGGCAGTAACTATGGCTACACCTTC. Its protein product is CASSPYRGSNYGYTF.

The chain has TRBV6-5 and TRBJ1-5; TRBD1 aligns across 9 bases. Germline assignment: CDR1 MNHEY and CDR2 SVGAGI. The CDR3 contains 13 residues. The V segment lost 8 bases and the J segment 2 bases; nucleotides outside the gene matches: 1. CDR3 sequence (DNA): TGTGCCAGCCGGACAGGGGGCAATCAGCCCCAGCATTTT. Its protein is CASRTGGNQPQHF.

CDR3 sequence reads: CASSQGSTVEQYF. As DNA, the CDR3 is TGTGCCAGCAGCCAAGGAAGTACCGTCGAGCAGTACTTC. The rearrangement joins TRBV3-1 (or the pseudogene TRBV3-2) to TRBJ2-7; D not certain. The CDR3 extends over 13 amino acids. Germline assignment: CDR1 LGHDT and CDR2 YNNKEL (reference sequence). The V end lost 1 base, the J end lost 6 bases, and 10 bases lay between the germline ends.

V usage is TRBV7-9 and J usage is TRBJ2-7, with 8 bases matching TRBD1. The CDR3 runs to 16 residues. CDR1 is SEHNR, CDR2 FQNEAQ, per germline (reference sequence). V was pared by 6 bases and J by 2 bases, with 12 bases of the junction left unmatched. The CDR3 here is CASSPNTGTGTYEQYF. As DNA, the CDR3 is TGTGCCAGCAGTCCAAATACCGGGACAGGAACCTACGAGCAGTACTTC. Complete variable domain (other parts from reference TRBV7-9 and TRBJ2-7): DTGVSQNPRHKITKRGQNVTFRCDPISEHNRLYWYRQTLGQGPEFLTYFQNEAQLEKSRLLSDRFSAERPKGSFSTLEIQRTEQGDSAMYLCASSPNTGTGTYEQYFGPGTRLTVT.

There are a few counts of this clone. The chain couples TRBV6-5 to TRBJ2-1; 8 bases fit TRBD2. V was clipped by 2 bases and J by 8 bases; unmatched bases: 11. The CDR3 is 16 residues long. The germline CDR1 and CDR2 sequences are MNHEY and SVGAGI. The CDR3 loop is CASSYVPGGVSDEQFF. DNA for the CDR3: TGTGCCAGCAGTTACGTTCCGGGGGGGGTATCCGATGAGCAGTTCTTC.

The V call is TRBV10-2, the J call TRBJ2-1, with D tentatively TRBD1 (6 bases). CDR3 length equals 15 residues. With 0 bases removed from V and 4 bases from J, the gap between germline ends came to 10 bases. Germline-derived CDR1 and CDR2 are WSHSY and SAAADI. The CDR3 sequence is CASSESADRYNEQFF. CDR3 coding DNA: TGCGCCAGCAGTGAGTCTGCGGACAGATACAATGAGCAGTTCTTC.

CDR3 DNA: TGTGCTAGTGGTGCCGGTTATAATTCACCCCTCCACTTT. Translating gives CASGAGYNSPLHF. The genes are TRBV12-5 and TRBJ1-6; D remains ambiguous. The CDR3 has 13 amino acids. Germline V lookup: CDR1 LGHNT, CDR2 FRNRAP. V was clipped by 5 bases and J by 4 bases, with 6 bases between them.